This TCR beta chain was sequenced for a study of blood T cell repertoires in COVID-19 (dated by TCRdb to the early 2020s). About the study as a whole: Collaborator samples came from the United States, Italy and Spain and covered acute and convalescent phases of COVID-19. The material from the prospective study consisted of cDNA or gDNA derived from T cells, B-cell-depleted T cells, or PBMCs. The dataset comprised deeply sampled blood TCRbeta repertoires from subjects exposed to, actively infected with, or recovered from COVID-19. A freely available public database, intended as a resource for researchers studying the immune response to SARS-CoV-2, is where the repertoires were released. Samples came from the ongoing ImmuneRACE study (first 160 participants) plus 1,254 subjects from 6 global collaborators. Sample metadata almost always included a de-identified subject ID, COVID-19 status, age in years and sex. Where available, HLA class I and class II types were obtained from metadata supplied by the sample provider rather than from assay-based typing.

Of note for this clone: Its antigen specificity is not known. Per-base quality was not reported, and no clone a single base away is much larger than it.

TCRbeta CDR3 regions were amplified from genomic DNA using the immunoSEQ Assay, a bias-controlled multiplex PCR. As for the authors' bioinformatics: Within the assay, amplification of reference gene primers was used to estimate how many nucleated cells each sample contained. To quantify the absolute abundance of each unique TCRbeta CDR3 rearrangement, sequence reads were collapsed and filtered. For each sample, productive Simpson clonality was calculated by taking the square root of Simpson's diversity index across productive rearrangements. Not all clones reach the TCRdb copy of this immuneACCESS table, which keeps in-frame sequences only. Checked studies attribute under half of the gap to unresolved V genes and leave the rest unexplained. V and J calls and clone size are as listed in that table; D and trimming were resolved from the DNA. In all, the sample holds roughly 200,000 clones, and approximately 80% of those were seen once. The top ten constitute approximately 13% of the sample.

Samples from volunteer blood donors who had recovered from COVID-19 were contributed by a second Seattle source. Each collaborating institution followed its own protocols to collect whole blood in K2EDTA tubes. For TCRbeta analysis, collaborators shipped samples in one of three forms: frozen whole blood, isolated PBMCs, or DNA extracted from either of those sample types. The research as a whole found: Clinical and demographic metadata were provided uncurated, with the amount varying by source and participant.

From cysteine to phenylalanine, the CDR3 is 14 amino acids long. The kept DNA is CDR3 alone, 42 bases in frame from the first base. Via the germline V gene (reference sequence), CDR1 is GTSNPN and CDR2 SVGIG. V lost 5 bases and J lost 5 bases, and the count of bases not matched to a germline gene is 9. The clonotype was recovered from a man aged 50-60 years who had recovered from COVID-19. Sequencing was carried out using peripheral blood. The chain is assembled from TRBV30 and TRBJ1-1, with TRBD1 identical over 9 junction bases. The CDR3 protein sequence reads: CAWGGGTGFTEAFF. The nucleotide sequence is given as TGTGCCTGGGGGGGAGGGACAGGGTTTACTGAAGCTTTCTTT.